This record covers a single T cell receptor (beta chain). This sample was taken from a study of OX40 agonist ivuxolimab in advanced cancers. TCRdb's copy holds only in-frame clones and misses some; the assay was immunoSEQ multiplex PCR. The sample yields roughly 69,000 clones, about 89% seen once. This TCR derives from an adult with an advanced solid tumor such as melanoma, head and neck, liver or kidney cancer. Sequences were derived from CD4+ or CD8+ T cells sorted from blood, sampled in a trial of the OX40 agonist ivuxolimab.

This chain's CDR3 is CASSMGLAGGNEQFF. CDR3 nucleotides: TGTGCCAGCAGCATGGGACTAGCGGGAGGGAATGAGCAGTTCTTC. This chain uses TRBV11-3 with TRBJ2-1; 16 positions agree with TRBD2. CDR3 size: 15 residues. CDR1 SGHNT and CDR2 YENEEA come from the germline V gene. V lost 5 bases, J lost 7 bases, and 2 bases stayed unmatched.